This TCR beta chain emerged from a study of cytomegalovirus exposure and HLA in healthy donors. General study findings and limits: Sequencing depth across donors, presence/absence analyses assumed, was roughly uniform. Rare TCR sequences dominated, though some public TCRs recurred in many donors.

The PCR employed 60 Vbeta primers together with 13 Jbeta primers. Study processing details: The count from a later analysis was about 80 million unique TCR beta chains, 9 million to 12 million of them shared. The data were produced by immunoSEQ multiplex PCR, yet TCRdb's version contains in-frame clones alone and is incomplete. The DNA was the basis for D and trimming; V, J and clone size are from that table. The sample consists of approximately 100,000 clones, more than 70% of them appearing once. V lost 3 bases, J lost 2 bases, and 7 bases lay in between. Germline V gene data show CDR1 as MGHRA and CDR2 as YSYEKL. This CDR3 comprises 13 residues. This clone was recorded only once. The target antigen is unknown.

The chain couples TRBV4-1 to TRBJ2-5, with D uncertain. Sequenced input: PBMCs. The clonotype was recovered from a woman aged 40-49 years in good health and CMV-seronegative. CDR3 loop: CASSQVAQETQYF. The CDR3 bases are TGCGCCAGCAGCCAGGTAGCACAAGAGACCCAGTACTTC.